A single sample gave rise to the 21 T cell receptor beta chains below, sequenced in a study of siplizumab effects on memory and regulatory T cells. Measured with immunoSEQ multiplex PCR; TCRdb has only the in-frame clones, and not every one. The table records about 26,000 clones, approximately 82% of them present only once. What was sequenced was memory CD4+ T cells sorted from blood. These receptors were taken from a human donor in good health.

The chain carries TRBV30 and TRBJ2-5, with D hard to call. V gave up 3 bases and J gave up 0 bases, with 17 bases separating them. CDR3 size: 16 residues. CDR1 and CDR2 (germline): GTSNPN, SVGIG (reference sequence). The DNA of the CDR3 is TGTGCCTGGAGCCAAAAGGGCTTTAAGTACCAAGAGACCCAGTACTTC. This gives the protein CAWSQKGFKYQETQYF.

The V and J genes are TRBV27 and TRBJ2-2; TRBD1 aligns across 7 bases. The CDR3 totals 14 residues. Trimming took 6 bases from V and 2 from J; bases not matched to a gene: 3. CDR1 is MNHEY, CDR2 SMNVEV, per germline (reference sequence). DNA of the CDR3: TGTGCCAGCAGGCGACAGGGCAACACCGGGGAGCTGTTTTTT. Translation gives CASRRQGNTGELFF.

The chain recombines TRBV5-1 with TRBJ2-3; possible D gene TRBD1, 6 bases. The V end was cut by 0 bases, the J end by 6 bases, with 14 bases between. The V gene's germline CDR1 is SGHRS and CDR2 YFSETQ. This CDR3 spans 15 amino acids. CDR3 sequence reads: CASSLGGHSTDTQYF. The CDR3 nucleotides are TGCGCCAGCAGCTTGGGGGGACACTCCACGGATACGCAGTATTTT. Looking up the rest from reference TRBV5-1 and TRBJ2-3 gives the full variable domain: KAGVTQTPRYLIKTRGQQVTLSCSPISGHRSVSWYQQTPGQGLQFLFEYFSETQRNKGNFPGRFSGRQFSNSRSEMNVSTLELGDSALYLCASSLGGHSTDTQYFGPGTRLTVL.

V is TRBV4-1 and J is TRBJ2-7, with TRBD1 matching 9 bases. CDR1 and CDR2 (germline): MGHRA, YSYEKL. The CDR3 sequence is 15 residues long. V shed 2 bases and J 4 bases; nucleotides not matched to a gene: 6. The CDR3 sequence: CASSQSGQGRYEQYF. CDR3 coding DNA: TGCGCCAGCAGCCAATCCGGACAGGGGAGGTACGAGCAGTACTTC.

This clone is judged large. The chain uses TRBV7-9 and TRBJ2-1, with 15 positions matching TRBD2. CDR1 is SEHNR, CDR2 FQNEAQ, per germline (reference sequence). Trimming took 5 bases from V and 8 from J; bases not matched to a gene: 7. The CDR3 totals 16 residues. Here the CDR3 DNA reads TGTGCCAGCAGCCGATGGACTAGCGGGAGGGTAGATGAGCAGTTCTTC. Protein: CASSRWTSGRVDEQFF.

The chain combines TRBV29-1 with TRBJ2-1; 8 positions agree with TRBD2. The CDR3 has 13 amino acids. V dropped 5 bases and J dropped 6; count of bases not matched to a gene: 6. CDR1 and CDR2 from the germline V gene are SQVTM and ANQGSEA. The CDR3 DNA sequence: TGCAGCGTTCCCAACACTAGCGGCAATGAGCAGTTCTTC. Amino acid sequence: CSVPNTSGNEQFF.

The chain is built from TRBV5-1 and TRBJ2-7; TRBD1 might be the D (5 bases). V was pared by 3 bases and J by 6 bases, with 19 bases between. The V gene's germline CDR1 is SGHRS and CDR2 YFSETQ. CDR3 length equals 15 residues. For the CDR3, the DNA is TGCGCCAGCAGCTATTCAAACAGGTTAAGAGGCGAGCAGTACTTC. Translating it yields CASSYSNRLRGEQYF.

J is TRBJ2-1 and V is TRBV28, with 8 nucleotides matching TRBD2. The CDR3 spans 14 residues. Trimming at V came to 5 bases and at J to 10 bases, leaving 10 bases not matched to a gene. Germline CDR1 is MDHEN and CDR2 is SYDVKM. CDR3: CASSPGKREWEQFF. CDR3 DNA sequence: TGTGCCAGCAGTCCCGGCAAGCGGGAGTGGGAGCAGTTCTTC.

V is TRBV29-1 and J is TRBJ1-5; 7 nucleotides line up with TRBD1. This CDR3 has 14 residues. V gave up 6 bases and J gave up 2 bases; unmatched junction bases: 7. CDR1 is SQVTM and CDR2 is ANQGSEA in the germline V gene. CDR3 loop: CSVVTGEGNQPQHF. The CDR3 nucleotides read TGCAGCGTCGTTACAGGGGAGGGCAATCAGCCCCAGCATTTT.

This clone was counted a few times. This likely stems from a read error, as it lies one base from a far larger clone. The V gene is TRBV5-1, the J gene TRBJ1-1, with D uncertain. CDR1 SGHRS and CDR2 YFSETQ come from the germline V gene. This CDR3 region has 13 residues. Trimming shortened V by 4 bases and J by 1 base, and 8 bases separated the two germline ends. The CDR3 region has the DNA TGCGCCAGCAGCAGGACGGGGAACACTGAAGCTTTCTTT. Amino acid sequence: CASSRTGNTEAFF.

The chain recombines TRBV5-5 with TRBJ1-2; 9 positions match TRBD1. The CDR3 totals 14 residues. Trimming took 6 bases from V and 4 from J; bases not matched to a gene: 7. Germline loops: CDR1 SGHKS, CDR2 YYEKEE (reference sequence). CDR3 protein: CASTLGTGLYGYTF. CDR3 sequence (DNA): TGTGCCAGCACTCTTGGGACAGGGCTCTATGGCTACACCTTC.

The chain carries TRBV7-9 and TRBJ2-1, with 14 bases lining up with TRBD2. The CDR3 has 15 residues. Germline V CDR1 and CDR2: SEHNR, FQNEAQ (reference sequence). The ends lost 5 bases at V and 7 bases at J; junction bases unmatched: 4. Here the CDR3 DNA reads TGTGCCAGCAGCCGACTAGCGGGAGGGGCAAATGAGCAGTTCTTC. Its translation: CASSRLAGGANEQFF.

The chain recombines TRBV30 with TRBJ2-1, with no clear D. V was shortened by 0 bases and J by 0 bases, with 9 bases between the two germline ends. Germline CDR1 GTSNPN, CDR2 SVGIG (reference sequence). This CDR3 region has 15 residues. The CDR3 is CAWSVPWSSYNEQFF. The CDR3 region has the DNA TGTGCCTGGAGTGTACCCTGGAGCTCCTACAATGAGCAGTTCTTC.

The gene calls are TRBV11-3 and TRBJ2-1, with no clear D. The CDR3 spans 14 residues. Trimming stripped 5 bases from V and 1 base from J, with 9 bases between. The germline V gene encodes CDR1 SGHNT and CDR2 YENEEA. For the CDR3, the DNA is TGTGCCAGCAGCCAAGGCAGTTCCTACAATGAGCAGTTCTTC. As protein: CASSQGSSYNEQFF.

This clone was found once. The germline gene is not matched at one end of the junction; a read error may be the cause. V is TRBV7-7 and J is TRBJ2-3; 7 bases align to TRBD1. The CDR3 has 13 residues. Germline assignment: CDR1 SSHAT and CDR2 FNYEAQ (reference sequence). The CDR3 bases are TGTGCTAGCAGCGCCGACAGGGAAGATACGCAGTATTTT. Translated, it gives CASSADREDTQYF.

V gene TRBV6-1 combines with J gene TRBJ1-1, with unresolved D. CDR1 and CDR2 from the germline V gene are MNHNS and SASEGT. The CDR3 spans 13 residues. V shed 8 bases and J shed 6 bases, with 16 bases lying between them. The CDR3 DNA sequence: TGTGCCAGCTATAGCCTACGTAGAGCTGAAGCTTTCTTT. Its translation: CASYSLRRAEAFF.

The chain employs TRBV29-1 and TRBJ2-1, with 14 bases matching TRBD2. Germline V gene sequence: CDR1 SQVTM, CDR2 ANQGSEA. Unmatched junction bases numbered 5, after V lost 7 bases and J lost 6 bases. This CDR3 region has 14 residues. The CDR3 DNA reads TGCAGCGGAAGGGGGACTAGCGGGAGCAATGAGCAGTTCTTC. Protein product: CSGRGTSGSNEQFF.

This chain links TRBV5-4 with TRBJ1-4, with D unclear. Trimming shortened V by 0 bases and J by 6 bases, and 12 bases separated the two germline ends. Germline V gene sequence: CDR1 SGHNT, CDR2 YYREEE (reference sequence). The CDR3 runs to 15 residues. The chain's CDR3 is CASSLDGQRDEKLFF. The DNA for the CDR3 is TGTGCCAGCAGCTTGGATGGCCAGAGGGATGAAAAACTGTTTTTT.

The chain combines TRBV13 with TRBJ1-1; no definite D call. The V gene's germline CDR1 is PRHDT and CDR2 FYEKMQ (reference sequence). CDR3 length: 13 residues. Trimming pared 1 base from V and 7 bases from J, leaving 10 bases between. DNA for the CDR3: TGTGCCAGCAGCTTAGCGGACGGCTTTGAAGCTTTCTTT. Translating it yields CASSLADGFEAFF.

The DNA of the CDR3 is TGTGCCAGCAGTTTACCGGGGTATGGGTCTGGCGGGGAGCTGTTTTTT. It is translated as CASSLPGYGSGGELFF. The chain joins TRBV28 to TRBJ2-2; tentatively, D is TRBD2 (5 bases). Germline CDR1 and CDR2: MDHEN and SYDVKM. CDR3 length: 16 amino acids. Trimming cost V 2 bases and J 7 bases, with 17 bases left between them.

The rearrangement joins TRBV11-1 to TRBJ1-1; TRBD1 is a possible D gene (5 bases). Trimming stripped 4 bases from V and 3 bases from J, with 15 bases between. The CDR3 runs to 15 residues. Looked up from germline, CDR1 is SGHAT and CDR2 is FQDESV (reference sequence). This CDR3 reads CASSSLDLGDTEAFF. The CDR3 DNA reads TGTGCCAGCAGCTCCCTCGATCTGGGGGACACTGAAGCTTTCTTT. The whole variable domain, remainder taken from reference TRBV11-1 and TRBJ1-1, is EAEVAQSPRYKITEKSQAVAFWCDPISGHATLYWYRQILGQGPELLVQFQDESVVDDSQLPKDRFSAERLKGVDSTLKIQPAELGDSAMYLCASSSLDLGDTEAFFGQGTRLTVV.